This entry concerns a single T cell receptor beta chain. It has no known antigen specificity. A much larger clone lies a single base off, so this may be a read error. RNA was extracted from bulk unsorted tissue and checked for quality with a NanoDrop ND-1000 and an Agilent 2100. Normal lung samples were distant non-tumor tissue taken more than 3 cm from the tumor edge. The donors were newly diagnosed lung cancer patients admitted for thoracic surgery in China from August to November 2014 who had not received prior chemotherapy. Patients with previous radiotherapy or chemotherapy, or with another concurrent cancer, were excluded from the study. Surgical tissue pieces of about 1-2.1 cm3 were preserved in RNAlater solution and were kept at -80 degrees C until use. Libraries were prepared through multiplex PCR. Sequenced on an Illumina HiSeq 2500. Following protocols modified from ARM-PCR, the researchers constructed TCRbeta libraries through three rounds of nested PCR with primers (Table S4). Before sequencing, PCR products of 200-500 bp were excised from the gel and purified with the QIAquick gel extraction kit. The paper's processing steps were these. Trimmomatic was used to clean the reads, FLASH merged the cleaned reads into complete CDR3 sequences, and MiTCR assigned the sequences to V(D)J germline segments. Clonal diversity was calculated as the inverse Simpson's index using VDJtools. In-frame sequences without a premature stop codon were defined as productive reads. TCRdb redid the processing of the public reads, applying fastp at Q25 and MiXCR, and retained in-frame beta chains. Records with the same CDR3 protein are collapsed into one entry carrying the most frequent genes and DNA. The authors' filters were not applied to this entry. The sample includes roughly 70,000 distinct CDR3 sequences, with about two thirds observed a single time. The top ten clones comprise roughly 25% of the sample.

This sample is part of a study of tumor and adjacent non-tumor tissue in lung cancer (dated by TCRdb to the late 2010s). Some background on the complete study: By cancer type, the cohort comprised around 11 adenocarcinoma patients, 2 squamous cell carcinoma patients and 1 small cell lung cancer patient. Ages among the roughly 15 patients ranged from about 30 to 76 years, there were roughly ten men and 5 women, and disease was at TNM stage I to III. Sequencing produced more than 100,000,000 productive TCRbeta reads in total, an average of around 4.2 million reads per sample. Using bulk TCRbeta repertoires from some 14 lung cancer patients, the study set lung tumor tissue side by side with matched distant non-tumor lung tissue. TCRbeta CDR3 sequencing was performed on 30 to 35 paired specimens, with one tumor sample and one normal lung sample collected per patient. Study-wide conclusions, independent of this receptor: Because peripheral blood was not sequenced, the blood TCRbeta repertoires of the lung cancer patients in the study went unexamined. Significantly higher TCR diversity (inverse Simpson) was observed in tumor tissue than in normal lung tissue (around 460 vs 160, P = 0.0075, Mann-Whitney U test). Significantly higher TCR diversity was found in younger patients, and higher tumor TCR diversity was associated with shorter overall and disease-free survival. Only around 15 patients were included in the cohort, and the need for larger samples and more detailed clinical data was noted by the authors. The sequencing platform is not named in the methods, and unique molecular identifiers are not mentioned. In normal lung, the top 100 clones accounted for a significantly larger cumulative share of the repertoire than in tumor tissue.

The TCR was taken from a woman aged 45 to 65 with non-small cell lung cancer. The sample taken for sequencing was distant non-tumor lung tissue.

The sequenced DNA is TGTGCCAGCAGCCAAGAAAGCGGAGGAACAGGTACGCAGTATTTT. Its translation reads: CASSQESGGTGTQYF. The rearranged segments are TRBV4-2 and TRBJ2-3; the D gene may be TRBD1 or TRBD2, since each aligns over 5 bases. The germline V gene provides CDR1 LGHNA and CDR2 YNFKEQ. The CDR3 goes from the cysteine to the phenylalanine over 15 residues. The CDR3 DNA has 45 bases and is translated from base 1.